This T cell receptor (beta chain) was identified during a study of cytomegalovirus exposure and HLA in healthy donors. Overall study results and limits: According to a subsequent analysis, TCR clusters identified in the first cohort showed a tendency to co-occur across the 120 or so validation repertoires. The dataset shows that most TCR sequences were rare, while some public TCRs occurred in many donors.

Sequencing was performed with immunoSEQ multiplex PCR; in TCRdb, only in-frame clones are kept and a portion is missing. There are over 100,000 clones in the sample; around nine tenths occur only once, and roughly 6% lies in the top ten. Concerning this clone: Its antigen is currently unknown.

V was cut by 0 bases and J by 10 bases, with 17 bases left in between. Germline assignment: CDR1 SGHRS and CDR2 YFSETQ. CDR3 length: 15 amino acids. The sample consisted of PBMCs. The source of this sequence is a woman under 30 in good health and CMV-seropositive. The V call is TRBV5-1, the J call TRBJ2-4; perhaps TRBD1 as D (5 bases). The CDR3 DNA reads TGCGCCAGCAGCTTGGATGGCAGGGTAGATTCTATTCAGTACTTC. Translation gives CASSLDGRVDSIQYF.